The 21 T cell receptor beta chains listed next were all sequenced from one sample in a study of shared clonotypes between healthy human individuals. Method: immunoSEQ multiplex PCR; TCRdb's copy keeps in-frame clones and lacks some. This sample has roughly 1.4 million clones; around 98.5% occur once, and the top ten carry 0.36%. The specimen sequenced was naive CD4+ T cells sorted from blood. Sample subset: CD45RA+ positively selected. The receptors were gathered from a man aged 30 to 39 in good health.

The CDR3 spells CSVGRRQAPESGYTF. Written as DNA, the CDR3 is TGCAGCGTTGGGAGACGACAGGCTCCAGAGTCGGGCTACACCTTC. The chain combines TRBV29-1 with TRBJ1-2; TRBD1 is a possible D gene (6 bases). The CDR3 length is 15 residues. V was shortened by 4 bases and J by 8 bases, with 23 bases between the two germline ends. Germline V lookup: CDR1 SQVTM, CDR2 ANQGSEA.

The gene calls are TRBV28 and TRBJ1-2; D is undetermined. The V gene lost 3 bases and the J gene lost 0 bases, with 8 bases spanning the gap. The CDR3 consists of 14 residues. CDR1 and CDR2 from the germline V gene are MDHEN and SYDVKM. CDR3 sequence: CASSFYRANYGYTF. CDR3 coding DNA: TGTGCCAGCAGTTTTTACAGAGCTAACTATGGCTACACCTTC.

Notes on this clone: Other DNA sequences in the sample encode the same CDR3. The genes are TRBV29-1 and TRBJ2-3; unclear D gene. V lost 3 bases, J lost 1 base, and 5 bases lay in between. The length of the CDR3 is 12 residues. Germline V lookup: CDR1 SQVTM, CDR2 ANQGSEA. Here the CDR3 DNA reads TGCAGCGTTGATCCGGGCACAGATACGCAGTATTTT. The encoded protein is CSVDPGTDTQYF.

This clone was observed once. The chain couples TRBV5-4 to TRBJ2-5, with 13 nucleotides matching TRBD2. V lost 3 bases to trimming and J lost 5 bases; unmatched junction nucleotides: 4. The germline gives CDR1 SGHNT, CDR2 YYREEE (reference sequence). The length of the CDR3 is 15 residues. This chain's CDR3 is CASSSPTSGRETQYF. The DNA for the CDR3 is TGTGCCAGCAGCTCGCCGACTAGCGGGAGGGAGACCCAGTACTTC.

This chain uses TRBV10-2 with TRBJ2-2; 9 bases are a match to TRBD1. The ends lost 6 bases at V and 4 bases at J; junction bases unmatched: 3. From germline, CDR1 is WSHSY and CDR2 SAAADI. CDR3 length: 14 amino acids. The chain's CDR3 is CASSPTGGTGELFF. In DNA, the CDR3 is TGCGCCAGCAGCCCGACAGGGGGCACCGGGGAGCTGTTTTTT.

V is TRBV5-1 and J is TRBJ2-1; the D gene is possibly TRBD1 (5 bases). Germline V gene lookup returns CDR1 SGHRS and CDR2 YFSETQ. CDR3 length: 12 amino acids. V was pared by 3 bases and J by 7 bases, with 8 bases between. The chain's CDR3 is CASSSQVNEQFF. In DNA form, the CDR3 reads TGCGCCAGCAGCTCACAGGTAAATGAGCAGTTCTTC.

CDR3 amino acids: CASSLRDSRVEAFF. The CDR3 DNA reads TGTGCCAGCAGCTTACGGGACTCCCGGGTCGAAGCTTTCTTT. The chain combines TRBV7-2 with TRBJ1-1, with TRBD1 as a possible D gene (5 bases). The V gene lost 2 bases and the J gene lost 8 bases, with 15 bases spanning the gap. The CDR3 sequence is 14 residues long. CDR1 is SGHTA and CDR2 is FQGNSA in the germline V gene.

The chain joins TRBV6-1 to TRBJ1-5; D may be TRBD1 (5 bases). V was trimmed by 1 base and J by 0 bases, leaving 19 bases between them. Germline CDR1 MNHNS, CDR2 SASEGT. There are 19 residues in the CDR3. The CDR3 nucleotides read TGTGCCAGCAGTGAAGAGGGCAGGGCCTCCCTTTATAGCAATCAGCCCCAGCATTTT. Encoded protein: CASSEEGRASLYSNQPQHF.

The chain couples TRBV5-1 to TRBJ2-3; 16 positions match TRBD2. Trimming at V came to 3 bases and at J to 4 bases, leaving 8 bases not matched to a gene. From germline, CDR1 is SGHRS and CDR2 YFSETQ. This CDR3 comprises 18 residues. This CDR3 is CASSYAGTSGRAPDTQYF. As DNA, the CDR3 is TGCGCCAGCAGCTACGCCGGGACTAGCGGGAGGGCCCCAGATACGCAGTATTTT.

This rearrangement joins TRBV29-1 to TRBJ1-5; 7 bases are shared with TRBD1. V shed 6 bases and J 4 bases; nucleotides not matched to a gene: 6. Germline CDR1 SQVTM, CDR2 ANQGSEA. This CDR3 contains 13 residues. The CDR3, as DNA: TGCAGCGTAAGGGACAGAGATAATCAGCCCCAGCATTTT. Encoded protein: CSVRDRDNQPQHF.

The J gene is TRBJ2-2, the V gene TRBV27; possible D gene TRBD2, 5 bases. Trimming pared 5 bases from V and 3 bases from J, leaving 13 bases between. From germline, CDR1 is MNHEY and CDR2 SMNVEV (reference sequence). This CDR3 contains 15 residues. CDR3 coding DNA: TGTGCCAGCAGTCCCGTGGGCGGGTACACCGGGGAGCTGTTTTTT. Translating gives CASSPVGGYTGELFF.

The genes are TRBV2 and TRBJ2-5; 10 nucleotides line up with TRBD1. The CDR3 is made up of 15 amino acids. The J segment lost 5 bases and the V segment lost 3 bases, leaving 6 bases of the junction unmatched. Germline-derived CDR1 and CDR2 are SNHLY and FYNNEI. For the CDR3, the DNA is TGTGCCAGCAGTGACAGGGACAGGGGTTCGGAGACCCAGTACTTC. This translates into CASSDRDRGSETQYF.

This chain uses TRBV27 with TRBJ2-7; no definite D call. The germline V and J ends were trimmed by 8 bases and 0 bases, with 20 bases remaining between them. CDR3 size: 16 residues. Germline assignment: CDR1 MNHEY and CDR2 SMNVEV (reference sequence). In DNA, the CDR3 is TGTGCCAGCCGGAAGGGTCAGGTGAACTTCTCCTACGAGCAGTACTTC. Translation gives CASRKGQVNFSYEQYF.

This clone appeared a single time. This same CDR3 is encoded by further DNA sequences in the sample. The chain joins TRBV9 to TRBJ2-3, with D uncertain. Trimming stripped 2 bases from V and 3 bases from J, with 10 bases between. This CDR3 spans 14 amino acids. The V gene's germline CDR1 is SGDLS and CDR2 YYNGEE. CDR3 in DNA: TGTGCCAGCAGCGTCGGACCGCGAACAGATACGCAGTATTTT. It encodes CASSVGPRTDTQYF.

This sequence joins TRBV29-1 and TRBJ2-3; tentatively, D is TRBD1 (5 bases). Germline-derived CDR1 and CDR2 are SQVTM and ANQGSEA. With 6 bases removed from V and 5 bases from J, the gap between germline ends came to 9 bases. This CDR3 is 11 amino acids long. CDR3 DNA sequence: TGCAGCGTCCTAGGGGTAGATACGCAGTATTTT. This encodes CSVLGVDTQYF.

This chain uses TRBV6-6 with TRBJ2-6; D unresolved. The CDR3 is 14 residues long. Trimming took 2 bases from V and 2 from J, leaving 4 bases between them. Germline assignment: CDR1 MNHNY and CDR2 SVGAGI (reference sequence). CDR3: CASSYGAGANVLTF. The CDR3 DNA reads as TGTGCCAGCAGTTACGGGGCTGGGGCCAACGTCCTGACTTTC.

This clone was observed once. This chain links TRBV5-4 with TRBJ2-1; D call uncertain. CDR3 length equals 14 residues. V lost 4 bases and J lost 2, with 10 bases in between. Germline assignment: CDR1 SGHNT and CDR2 YYREEE (reference sequence). As DNA, the CDR3 is TGTGCCAGCAGCCCCCCGGCAACCTACAATGAGCAGTTCTTC. Translating gives CASSPPATYNEQFF.

The CDR3 region is CASSSPTQHRNTEAFF. The CDR3 DNA is TGTGCCAGCAGTTCCCCCACCCAACATAGGAACACTGAAGCTTTCTTT. This chain connects TRBV27 to TRBJ1-1; the D is unclear. Germline CDR1 MNHEY, CDR2 SMNVEV (reference sequence). The V end lost 4 bases, the J end lost 1 base, and 16 bases lay between the germline ends. The CDR3 is 16 amino acids.

This clone is a singleton in its sample. For the CDR3, the DNA is TGCAGCGTCCTCTGGGGGGGAGAGACCCAGTACTTC. Protein sequence: CSVLWGGETQYF. The V gene is TRBV29-1, the J gene TRBJ2-5, with 7 bases identical to TRBD2. CDR1 is SQVTM and CDR2 is ANQGSEA in the germline V gene. V lost 6 bases to trimming and J lost 4 bases; unmatched junction nucleotides: 5. This CDR3 is 12 amino acids long.

This clone showed up just once. This chain links TRBV15 with TRBJ2-5; 15 positions match TRBD2. Germline V lookup: CDR1 LNHNV, CDR2 YYDKDF (reference sequence). Germline trimming cut 9 bases from V and 4 bases from J; bases unmatched to any gene: 6. The CDR3 runs 15 residues. CDR3 DNA: TGTGCCACGGGGACTAGCGGGAGGCGGGCAGAGACCCAGTACTTC. Translating gives CATGTSGRRAETQYF.

This chain links TRBV7-9 with TRBJ2-3; D unresolved. The CDR3 is 14 amino acids. Germline values: CDR1 SEHNR, CDR2 FQNEAQ (reference sequence). Trimming shortened V by 2 bases and J by 2 bases, and 8 bases separated the two germline ends. This CDR3 is CASSLNVATDTQYF. For the CDR3, the DNA is TGTGCCAGCAGCTTAAACGTAGCCACAGATACGCAGTATTTT.